Below, 4 T cell receptor beta chains from the same sample are listed, as sequenced in a study of cytomegalovirus exposure and HLA in healthy donors. Researchers ran the PCR with 60 Vbeta and 13 Jbeta primers. Assay: immunoSEQ multiplex PCR; the TCRdb copy retains only in-frame clones and omits some. Among over 100,000 clones listed, 81% were seen once. Source material: PBMCs. The receptor source for this set is a woman aged 30 to 39 in good health and CMV-seronegative.

The chain links TRBV11-1 to TRBJ2-7, with TRBD2 identical over 7 bases. CDR3 size: 15 residues. Germline V gene data show CDR1 as SGHAT and CDR2 as FQDESV (reference sequence). V shed 1 base, J shed 7 bases, and the junction held 10 bases outside the gene matches. CDR3 DNA: TGTGCCAGCAGCTTAGAGGGCGGGAGCTGGTCGGAGCAGTACTTC. The encoded protein is CASSLEGGSWSEQYF.

This clone has only a few counts. This chain connects TRBV18 to TRBJ1-3; D not resolved. Germline lookup yields CDR1 KGHSH and CDR2 LQKENI. The V gene lost 6 bases and the J gene lost 6 bases, with 6 bases spanning the gap. The length of the CDR3 is 11 residues. The CDR3 coding sequence is TGTGCCAGCTCGGCGGAAAACACCATATATTTT. This sequence encodes CASSAENTIYF.

V is TRBV19 and J is TRBJ2-1; 11 bases are shared with TRBD2. The CDR3 consists of 18 residues. The V gene end was trimmed by 7 bases and the J gene end by 2 bases; junction bases not matched to a gene: 13. Looked up from germline, CDR1 is LNHDA and CDR2 is SQIVND (reference sequence). The CDR3 here is CASTTVLAGDGPYNEQFF. As DNA, the CDR3 is TGTGCCAGTACCACCGTACTAGCGGGAGATGGCCCCTACAATGAGCAGTTCTTC.

The chain joins TRBV6-5 to TRBJ1-2; 7 positions match TRBD1. After removal of 6 bases from V and 5 bases from J, the junction contained 12 bases not matched to a gene. The CDR3 covers 15 residues. The germline V gene has CDR1 MNHEY and CDR2 SVGAGI. This CDR3 is CASSATRDRRYGYTF. Here the CDR3 DNA reads TGTGCCAGCAGCGCAACCCGGGACAGAAGATATGGCTACACCTTC.